This TCR beta chain comes out of a study of blood T cell repertoires in COVID-19 (TCRdb year 2020). About the investigation overall: Collaborator samples came from the United States, Italy and Spain and covered acute and convalescent phases of COVID-19. A de-identified subject ID, COVID-19 status, age in years and sex were almost always included in the sample metadata. The repertoires were released in a freely available public database meant as a resource for research on the immune response to SARS-CoV-2. The dataset comprised deeply sampled blood TCRbeta repertoires from subjects exposed to, actively infected with, or recovered from COVID-19. The samples were drawn from two sources: the first 160 participants of the ongoing ImmuneRACE study, and 1,254 subjects contributed by 6 global collaborators. Where available, HLA class I and class II types were taken from metadata supplied by the sample provider and were not determined by assay-based typing. The prospective study material was composed of cDNA or gDNA derived from T cells, B-cell-depleted T cells, or PBMCs.

The full study reports these points: The quantity of clinical and demographic metadata differed by source and by participant and was supplied without curation.

For this clone: Which antigen it targets is not known. Per-base quality was not reported, and no clone a single base away is much larger than it.

The immunoSEQ Assay, a bias-controlled multiplex PCR, was used to amplify TCRbeta CDR3 regions from genomic DNA. The original methods were these. The number of nucleated cells in each sample was estimated by amplification of reference gene primers within the assay. To quantify the absolute abundance of each unique TCRbeta CDR3 rearrangement, sequence reads were collapsed and filtered. For each sample, productive Simpson clonality was calculated as the square root of Simpson's diversity index over productive rearrangements. As stored in TCRdb, this immuneACCESS dataset retains in-frame rearrangements with V and J assigned. A fraction of the clones does not appear; measured against another copy, unresolved V genes explain less than half of the discrepancy, and the remainder lacks a known reason. V and J calls and clone size are those listed in that table; D and trimming were worked out from the DNA. The sample contains tens of thousands of clones, around 83% of them found a single time. Clones ranked in the top ten supply 3.5% to 5% of the sample.

Each collaborating institution followed its own protocols to collect whole blood in K2EDTA tubes. Collaborator samples were shipped for TCRbeta analysis as frozen whole blood, isolated PBMCs, or DNA extracted from either sample type. Source material: peripheral blood. The TCR comes from a man between 60 and 75 years old with acute or convalescent COVID-19.

The CDR3 region reads CASSFASANTGELFF. The DNA sequence is TGTGCCAGCAGCTTCGCTAGCGCAAACACCGGGGAGCTGTTTTTT. In this chain, TRBV7-9 is recombined with TRBJ2-2, with a weak D call of TRBD2 (6 bases match). From the germline V gene (reference sequence), CDR1 is SEHNR and CDR2 is FQNEAQ. Deletion took 3 bases off V and 2 bases off J, with a span of 10 bases between the germline ends. The CDR3 holds 15 amino acids from the cysteine to the phenylalanine. The sequence is cut down to CDR3 DNA, 45 bases in frame from base 1.